This TCR beta chain was sequenced for a study of blood T cell repertoires in COVID-19. The overall study: PBMCs, B-cell-depleted T cells, or T cells provided the cDNA or gDNA that made up the material.

Under the authors' procedure: Reference gene primers were amplified, and this amplification served to estimate nucleated cell counts. Generated by immunoSEQ multiplex PCR, the TCRdb table keeps only in-frame clones and is missing some. The D gene and trimming were derived from the DNA, and the V and J assignments and clone size from that table. The table lists 150,000 to 200,000 clones, 80% to 90% of them singletons. The CDR3 contains 16 residues. CDR1 and CDR2 from the germline V gene are GTSNPN and SVGIG (reference sequence). V lost 1 base, J lost 0 bases, and 6 bases stayed unmatched. This sequence joins TRBV30 and TRBJ1-3; 7 bases are a match to TRBD1. Sequenced input: peripheral blood. The clonotype was recovered from a woman between 65 and 79 years old with COVID-19, enrolled during active disease. CDR3 nucleotides: TGTGCCTGGAGTGGGACAGGCTCAGGCTCTGGAAACACCATATATTTT. Protein product: CAWSGTGSGSGNTIYF.